This T cell receptor (beta chain) emerged from a study of blood T cell repertoires in COVID-19. Measured with immunoSEQ multiplex PCR; TCRdb has only the in-frame clones, and not every one. The sample contains approximately 200,000 clones, approximately 80% of which appear only once. The V gene end was trimmed by 5 bases and the J gene end by 2 bases; junction bases not matched to a gene: 7. CDR3 length: 15 amino acids. CDR1 and CDR2 from the germline V gene are MNHEY and SVGAGI. Sample: peripheral blood. The chain combines TRBV6-5 with TRBJ2-3; 7 bases align to TRBD2. This receptor was identified in a woman over 75 with COVID-19, enrolled during active disease. The DNA of the CDR3 is TGTGCCAGCAGTCCTGGGGGGAGGGTCACAGATACGCAGTATTTT. Translated, it gives CASSPGGRVTDTQYF.